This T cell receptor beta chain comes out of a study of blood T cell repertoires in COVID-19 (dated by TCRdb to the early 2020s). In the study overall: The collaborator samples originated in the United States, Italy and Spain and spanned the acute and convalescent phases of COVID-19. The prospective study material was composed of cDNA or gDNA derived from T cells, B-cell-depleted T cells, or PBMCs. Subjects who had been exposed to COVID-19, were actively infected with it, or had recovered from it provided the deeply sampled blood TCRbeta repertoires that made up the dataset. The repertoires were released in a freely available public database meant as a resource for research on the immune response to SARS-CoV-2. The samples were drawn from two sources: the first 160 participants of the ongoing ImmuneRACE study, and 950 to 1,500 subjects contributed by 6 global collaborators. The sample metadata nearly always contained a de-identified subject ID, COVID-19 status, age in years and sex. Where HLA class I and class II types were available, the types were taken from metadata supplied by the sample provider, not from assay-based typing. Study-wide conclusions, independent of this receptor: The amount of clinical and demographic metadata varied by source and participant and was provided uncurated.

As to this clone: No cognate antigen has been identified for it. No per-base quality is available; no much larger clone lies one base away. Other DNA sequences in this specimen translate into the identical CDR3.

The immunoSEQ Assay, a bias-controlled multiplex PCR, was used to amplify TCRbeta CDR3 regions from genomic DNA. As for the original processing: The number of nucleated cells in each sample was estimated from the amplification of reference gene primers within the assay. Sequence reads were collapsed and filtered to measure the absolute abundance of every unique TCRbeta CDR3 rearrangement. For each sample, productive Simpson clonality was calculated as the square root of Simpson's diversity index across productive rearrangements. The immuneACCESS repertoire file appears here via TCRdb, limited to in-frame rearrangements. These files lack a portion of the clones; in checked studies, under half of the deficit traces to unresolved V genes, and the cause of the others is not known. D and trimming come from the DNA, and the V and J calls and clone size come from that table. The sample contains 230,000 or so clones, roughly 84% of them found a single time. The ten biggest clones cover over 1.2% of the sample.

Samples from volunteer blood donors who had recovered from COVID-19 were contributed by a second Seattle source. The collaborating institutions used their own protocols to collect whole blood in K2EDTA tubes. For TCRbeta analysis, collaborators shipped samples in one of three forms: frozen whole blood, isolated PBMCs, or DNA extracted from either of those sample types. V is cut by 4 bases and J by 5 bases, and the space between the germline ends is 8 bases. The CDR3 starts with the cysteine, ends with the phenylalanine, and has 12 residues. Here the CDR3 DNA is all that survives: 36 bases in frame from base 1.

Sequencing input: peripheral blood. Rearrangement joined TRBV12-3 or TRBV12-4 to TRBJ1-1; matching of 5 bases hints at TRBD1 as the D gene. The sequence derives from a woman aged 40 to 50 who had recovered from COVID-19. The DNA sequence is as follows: TGTGCCAGCAGTTCAGGGTATACTGAAGCTTTCTTT. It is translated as CASSSGYTEAFF.